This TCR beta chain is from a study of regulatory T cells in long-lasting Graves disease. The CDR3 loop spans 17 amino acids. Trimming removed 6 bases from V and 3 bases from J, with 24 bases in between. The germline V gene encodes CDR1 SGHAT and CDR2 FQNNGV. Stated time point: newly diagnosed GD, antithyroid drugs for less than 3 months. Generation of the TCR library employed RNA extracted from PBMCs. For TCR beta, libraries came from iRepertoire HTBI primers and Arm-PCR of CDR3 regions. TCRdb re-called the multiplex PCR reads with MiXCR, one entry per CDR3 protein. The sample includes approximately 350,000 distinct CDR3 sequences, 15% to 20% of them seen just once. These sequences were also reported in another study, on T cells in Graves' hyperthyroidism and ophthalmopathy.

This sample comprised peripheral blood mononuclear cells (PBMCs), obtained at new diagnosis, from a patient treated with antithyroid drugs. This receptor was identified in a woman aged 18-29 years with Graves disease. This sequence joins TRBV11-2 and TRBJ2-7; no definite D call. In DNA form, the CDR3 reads TGTGCCAGCAGTGACGGCCTCATCCGGGTCCATTACTACGAGCAGTACTTC. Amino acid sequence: CASSDGLIRVHYYEQYF.